This TCR beta chain was captured by sequencing in a study of cytomegalovirus exposure and HLA in healthy donors. TCRdb's copy holds only in-frame clones and misses some; the assay was immunoSEQ multiplex PCR. The repertoire holds 56,000 or so clones, 93% seen once, with roughly 1.8% in the top ten. The CDR3 length is 15 residues. V lost 6 bases and J lost 3, with 18 bases in between. The V gene's germline CDR1 is SGDLS and CDR2 YYNGEE. The sequence derives from a woman aged 18-30 years in good health and CMV-seropositive. V is TRBV9 and J is TRBJ1-2; tentative D call: TRBD1 (6 bases). The sequencing input was PBMCs. CDR3 DNA: TGTGCCAGCAAAGAGGGGGAGGGTTTTTACTATGGCTACACCTTC. Translated, it gives CASKEGEGFYYGYTF.